This TCR beta chain was profiled in a study of T-cell reconstitution after alpha-beta-depleted transplantation in children. This clonotype was detected ten times or more. For TCRbeta, the library was prepared with unique molecular identifiers. In TCRdb, the PCR reads were re-called with MiXCR into one record per CDR3 protein. The sample records 200,000 to 250,000 distinct CDR3 sequences, about 25% being singletons. CDR1 is DFQATT, CDR2 SNEGSKA, per germline (reference sequence). V lost 3 bases to trimming and J lost 9 bases, with 15 bases between them. The CDR3 loop spans 13 amino acids. Sequencing was performed on PBMCs, taken before TCRalphabeta/CD19-depleted stem cell transplant. This TCR was recovered from a girl aged 2-10 years with Fanconi anemia, due to receive a stem cell transplant. The V gene is TRBV20-1, the J gene TRBJ2-1; no firm D call. For the CDR3, the DNA is TGCAGTGCTAGCGATCGGACCTCGAGTGAGCAGTTCTTC. It translates to CSASDRTSSEQFF.